This T cell receptor beta chain appears in the sequencing data of a study of naive and memory T cell subsets. Points from the study as a whole: A few larger clonotypes appeared in naive repertoires, especially CD8, possibly memory cells re-expressing CD45RA.

Both TRBC1 and TRBC2 were covered by a beta constant-region primer of two equimolar oligonucleotides. Ligated cDNA was amplified by four rounds of PCR with nested alpha and beta constant-region primers and SP2. TCRdb ran MiXCR on the UMI-ligation and nested PCR reads and lists one entry per CDR3 protein. The sample consists of roughly 140,000 distinct CDR3 sequences, around 21% of them appearing once. This clonotype was found many times. No antigen is known for it. CDR3 size: 15 residues. Trimming took 5 bases from V and 2 from J, leaving 15 bases between them. The germline V gene has CDR1 SGHTA and CDR2 FQGNSA.

The TCR comes from a human donor in good health. V gene TRBV7-2 combines with J gene TRBJ2-5; D perhaps matches TRBD2 (5 bases). The sequencing sample was made of naive CD8+ T cells from blood. The CDR3 nucleotides read TGTGCCAGCAGCCTACTTAGCGAGGCACAAGAGACCCAGTACTTC. Amino acids: CASSLLSEAQETQYF.